Listed here are 20 T cell receptor beta chains from one sample, sequenced in a study of T-cell reconstitution after alpha-beta-depleted transplantation in children. The library targeted TCRbeta and was prepared with unique molecular identifiers. TCRdb reprocessed the PCR reads with MiXCR, giving one entry per CDR3 protein. The data hold about 350,000 distinct CDR3 sequences, with 10% to 15% observed a single time. Source: PBMCs, taken from the stem cell graft. The receptors come from a human donor who donated a stem cell graft to a child with Fanconi anemia.

The chain couples TRBV12-3 or TRBV12-4 to TRBJ2-3; perhaps TRBD2 as D (5 bases). The V and J ends lost 6 bases and 0 bases respectively, with 16 bases between them. The CDR3 is 16 residues long. The CDR3, as DNA: TGTGCCAGCAGCCCCTCCAGCGGAACTAGCACAGATACGCAGTATTTT. The encoded protein is CASSPSSGTSTDTQYF.

In this sample, this clonotype turned up many times. The rearrangement links TRBV3-1 to TRBJ1-1; TRBD1 aligns across 8 bases. The CDR3 consists of 14 residues. V shed 5 bases, J shed 7 bases, and the junction held 9 bases outside the gene matches. Germline lookup yields CDR1 LGHDT and CDR2 YNNKEL (reference sequence). Written as DNA, the CDR3 is TGTGCCAGCAGCGTTTTACAGGGGGGGAATGAAGCTTTCTTT. Translation: CASSVLQGGNEAFF.

This clonotype showed up just a few times. This chain joins TRBV7-3 and TRBJ2-3, with TRBD2 matching 9 bases. Germline CDR1 SGHTA, CDR2 FQGTGA. This CDR3 region has 18 residues. J lost 1 base, V lost 1 base, and 9 bases had no gene match. The CDR3: CASSLIAGGIRGTDTQYF. The CDR3 DNA follows: TGTGCCAGCAGCTTAATTGCGGGGGGGATCCGTGGCACAGATACGCAGTATTTT.

This clonotype was observed a few times. V is TRBV20-1 and J is TRBJ1-6, with 7 bases lining up with TRBD1. The CDR3 extends over 15 amino acids. Germline V gives CDR1 DFQATT, CDR2 SNEGSKA (reference sequence). The V segment lost 5 bases and the J segment 7 bases; nucleotides outside the gene matches: 11. The CDR3, as DNA: TGCAGTGCTGGACCAAGGGACAGTAGAAATTCACCCCTCCACTTT. Residues: CSAGPRDSRNSPLHF.

This clonotype was seen a handful of times. The CDR3 loop reads CASSLEGLNTIYF. The CDR3 DNA is TGCGCCAGCAGCTTGGAGGGGTTAAACACCATATATTTT. The chain couples TRBV5-1 to TRBJ1-3; D perhaps matches TRBD1 (5 bases). The V and J ends lost 0 bases and 6 bases respectively, with 7 bases between them. The CDR3 has 13 amino acids. The germline gives CDR1 SGHRS, CDR2 YFSETQ.

Comments on this clonotype: As the CDR3 is not closed by the conserved phenylalanine or tryptophan, this likely results from a read error. The J gene is TRBJ1-5, the V gene TRBV6-2 or TRBV6-3, with a weak D call TRBD1 (5 bases). CDR1 is MNHEY, CDR2 SVGEGT, per germline. V was clipped by 2 bases and J by 4 bases, with 6 bases between them. This CDR3 has 13 amino acids. CDR3 in amino acids: CASSYTGNQPQHS. The CDR3 coding sequence is TGTGCCAGCAGTTACACAGGTAATCAGCCCCAGCATTCT.

There are a few counts of this clonotype. This chain connects TRBV29-1 to TRBJ1-2; 8 nucleotides agree with TRBD1. This CDR3 has 16 amino acids. Germline trimming cut 1 base from V and 4 bases from J; bases unmatched to any gene: 11. Germline V lookup: CDR1 SQVTM, CDR2 ANQGSEA. The DNA for the CDR3 is TGCAGCGTTGAAGCGGGGCAGGGGGCCGCCCCCTATGGCTACACCTTC. Translating it yields CSVEAGQGAAPYGYTF.

The J gene is TRBJ1-2, the V gene TRBV4-2, with unresolved D. Trimming took 4 bases from V and 7 from J, leaving 28 bases between them. The CDR3 has 18 amino acids. The germline V gene encodes CDR1 LGHNA and CDR2 YNFKEQ. CDR3 protein: CASSPLFKDRVREVGYTF. CDR3 nucleotide sequence: TGTGCCAGCAGCCCTCTTTTTAAGGACCGGGTGAGAGAGGTTGGCTACACCTTC.

The table lists this clonotype with a few counts. The rearrangement joins TRBV20-1 to TRBJ2-2; 8 nucleotides match TRBD1. The CDR3 spans 14 residues. Germline CDR1 reads DFQATT; CDR2 reads SNEGSKA (reference sequence). Trimming at V came to 7 bases and at J to 4 bases, leaving 8 bases not matched to a gene. CDR3: CSVLDRGSTGELFF. The CDR3 DNA reads as TGCAGTGTTCTCGACAGGGGAAGCACCGGGGAGCTGTTTTTT.

This clonotype appeared many times. The CDR3 DNA sequence: TGCGCCAGCAGCCGCGGGTCCCGGGAAAACATTCAGTACTTC. Encoded protein: CASSRGSRENIQYF. The J gene is TRBJ2-4, the V gene TRBV4-3, with a weak D call TRBD2 (5 bases). V lost 4 bases and J 5 bases, leaving 12 bases between the germline ends. This CDR3 is 14 amino acids long. Germline V CDR1 and CDR2: LGHNA, YSLEER.

This rearrangement joins TRBV20-1 to TRBJ2-1, with D perhaps being TRBD1 or TRBD2 (5 bases each). Germline CDR1 reads DFQATT; CDR2 reads SNEGSKA (reference sequence). Trimming took 6 bases from V and 5 from J, leaving 14 bases between them. CDR3 size: 13 residues. The CDR3 coding sequence is TGCAGTGCCCATAGGGGAGCCGACAATGAGCAGTTCTTC. It yields the protein CSAHRGADNEQFF.

V is TRBV6-2 or TRBV6-3 and J is TRBJ1-1, with 9 bases lining up with TRBD1. Germline values: CDR1 MNHEY, CDR2 SVGEGT. The CDR3 is made up of 13 amino acids. V was pared by 4 bases and J by 5 bases, with 2 bases of the junction left unmatched. Here the CDR3 DNA reads TGTGCCAGCAGTTGGGACAGGGTGACTGAAGCTTTCTTT. Protein sequence: CASSWDRVTEAFF.

This clonotype was seen only a few times. The chain links TRBV7-6 to TRBJ2-3, with D unresolved. V dropped 3 bases and J dropped 4 bases, with 14 bases sitting between them. From germline, CDR1 is SGHVS and CDR2 FNYEAQ. The CDR3 runs 15 residues. The CDR3 DNA reads TGTGCCAGCAGCTTCGGCGTAGGCCCCGCAGATACGCAGTATTTT. This encodes CASSFGVGPADTQYF.

In this sample, this clonotype turned up a few times. V and J are TRBV4-3 and TRBJ2-2; D is perhaps TRBD1 (5 bases). Trimming took 4 bases from V and 4 from J, leaving 16 bases between them. CDR3 length: 16 amino acids. Looked up from germline, CDR1 is LGHNA and CDR2 is YSLEER. The CDR3 DNA reads as TGCGCCAGCAGCCCCCTCTACCGAAGGGGCACCGGGGAGCTGTTTTTT. Translated, it gives CASSPLYRRGTGELFF.

This clonotype was counted only a few times. The chain has TRBV6-2 or TRBV6-3 and TRBJ1-1; D is unresolved. Germline V CDR1 and CDR2: MNHEY, SVGEGT. Trimming removed 2 bases at V and 1 base at J, with 5 bases between. The CDR3 consists of 13 residues. CDR3 coding DNA: TGTGCCAGCAGTTACGAACAGAACACTGAAGCTTTCTTT. It is translated as CASSYEQNTEAFF.

In its sample, this clonotype was seen a few times. The V call is TRBV10-3, the J call TRBJ1-3; possible D gene TRBD1, 6 bases. Trimming pared 10 bases from V and 0 bases from J, leaving 13 bases between. This CDR3 has 14 amino acids. Germline CDR1 is ENHRY and CDR2 is SYGVKD. CDR3 region: CASRQENSGNTIYF. CDR3 bases: TGTGCCAGCAGACAGGAAAACTCTGGAAACACCATATATTTT.

This clonotype was seen a handful of times. V gene TRBV7-2 combines with J gene TRBJ2-2; the match to TRBD2 covers 7 bases. Germline CDR1 SGHTA, CDR2 FQGNSA. The CDR3 is 16 amino acids. J lost 4 bases, V lost 1 base, and 6 bases had no gene match. CDR3 sequence: CASSLGGSGSTGELFF. DNA for the CDR3: TGTGCCAGCAGCTTAGGCGGTAGCGGGTCCACCGGGGAGCTGTTTTTT.

Ten or more counts support this clonotype. The rearrangement joins TRBV29-1 to TRBJ1-4, with unresolved D. V lost 6 bases, J lost 5 bases, and 22 bases lay in between. Germline V gene data show CDR1 as SQVTM and CDR2 as ANQGSEA. This CDR3 is 16 amino acids long. The CDR3 DNA reads TGCAGCGTGGTTTCGAGGAGCCCCCTCTCGAATGAAAAACTGTTTTTT. Its protein is CSVVSRSPLSNEKLFF. Supplemented by reference TRBV29-1 and TRBJ1-4, the full variable domain reads SAVISQKPSRDICQRGTSLTIQCQVDSQVTMMFWYRQQPGQSLTLIATANQGSEATYESGFVIDKFPISRPNLTFSTLTVSNMSPEDSSIYLCSVVSRSPLSNEKLFFGSGTQLSVL.

This clonotype was detected a few times. A junction boundary mismatches the germline segment, possibly from a read error. The V call is TRBV20-1, the J call TRBJ2-1, with 7 positions matching TRBD2. The CDR3 consists of 15 residues. Looked up from germline, CDR1 is DFQATT and CDR2 is SNEGSKA (reference sequence). The CDR3 DNA reads TGCAGTACTAGGCAAAGCGGGGACCTCTACAATGAGCAGTTCTTC. This translates into CSTRQSGDLYNEQFF.

The V and J genes are TRBV2 and TRBJ2-3; 7 nucleotides match TRBD1. V lost 5 bases and J lost 2; bases outside the gene matches: 7. Germline lookup yields CDR1 SNHLY and CDR2 FYNNEI. CDR3 length: 15 amino acids. The CDR3: CASSLTGALTDTQYF. Written as DNA, the CDR3 is TGTGCCAGCAGTCTCACAGGGGCCCTCACAGATACGCAGTATTTT.